These T cell receptor beta chains were read from a single sample in a study of T cells in Graves' hyperthyroidism and ophthalmopathy. TCRdb processed the multiplex PCR reads anew with MiXCR; each CDR3 protein has one entry. Among 600,000 to 750,000 distinct CDR3 sequences listed, roughly 17% were seen once. The specimen sequenced was blood. The receptors were sampled from a man aged 45-65 years with Graves' hyperthyroidism. Both conserved end residues are part of each CDR3. D genes are given only for firm matches. Clone size is not always given. Where it is, it says once, few, many or a class for expanded clones.

size: few
J: TRBJ1-1
D: .
V: TRBV6-1
DNA: TGTGCCAGCAGTCCCCTCGCTACCGCTGAAGCTTTCTTT
CDR3: CASSPLATAEAFF

size: many
J: TRBJ2-7
D: .
V: TRBV7-9
DNA: TGTGCCAGCAGCTGGGACACCTTCTACGAGCAGTACTTC
CDR3: CASSWDTFYEQYF

size: many
J: TRBJ2-7
D: TRBD2
V: TRBV5-1
DNA: TGCGCCTGCCGACGGGAGGGATACGAGCAGTACTTC
CDR3: CACRREGYEQYF

size: .
J: TRBJ1-2
D: .
V: TRBV9
DNA: TGTGCCAGCAGCCCCGAAGGGAGCTATGGCTACACCTTC
CDR3: CASSPEGSYGYTF

size: .
J: TRBJ1-2
D: .
V: TRBV28
DNA: TGTGCCAGCAGTTTATCGAACAGGGCCCATGGCTACACCTTC
CDR3: CASSLSNRAHGYTF

size: few
J: TRBJ1-5
D: .
V: TRBV2
DNA: TGTGCCAGCGCCCAGGGCTGGCAGCCCCAGCATTTT
CDR3: CASAQGWQPQHF

size: .
J: TRBJ2-6
D: .
V: TRBV7-2
DNA: TGTGCCAGCAGCTCCCAAGGCAGGCTGGGGGCCAACGTCCTGACTTTC
CDR3: CASSSQGRLGANVLTF

size: few
J: TRBJ2-7
D: .
V: TRBV6-1
DNA: TGTGCCAGCAGTGCCCGGAGATCCGTTGACTACGAGCAGTACTTC
CDR3: CASSARRSVDYEQYF

size: many
J: TRBJ2-7
D: TRBD1
V: TRBV7-3
DNA: TGTGCCAGCAGCCAGTACGGGACAGACGAGCAGTACTTC
CDR3: CASSQYGTDEQYF

size: many
J: TRBJ2-3
D: TRBD2
V: TRBV2
DNA: TGTGCCAGCACCGAAGGACTAGTTCTAGATACGCAGTATTTT
CDR3: CASTEGLVLDTQYF

size: many
J: TRBJ2-1
D: TRBD2
V: TRBV2
DNA: TGTGCCAGCAAAAAGACTAGCGGGAGCTACAATGAGCAGTTCTTC
CDR3: CASKKTSGSYNEQFF

size: many
J: TRBJ1-2
D: .
V: TRBV10-3
DNA: TGTGCCATCAAGAGTGACACAAACTATGGCTACACCTTC
CDR3: CAIKSDTNYGYTF

size: .
J: TRBJ2-5
D: TRBD1
V: TRBV29-1
DNA: TGCAGCACACCCGGGACAGGGATGTCAGAGACCCAGTACTTC
CDR3: CSTPGTGMSETQYF

size: many
J: TRBJ1-5
D: TRBD1
V: TRBV12-3/TRBV12-4
DNA: TGTGCCAGCAGTTGGGGGACAGTACTACAGCCCCAGCATTTT
CDR3: CASSWGTVLQPQHF